This T cell receptor beta chain is from a study of blood T cell repertoires in COVID-19. The J segment lost 8 bases and the V segment lost 3 bases, leaving 5 bases of the junction unmatched. This CDR3 comprises 14 residues. Germline assignment: CDR1 MGHDK and CDR2 SYGVNS. In the study's own analysis: Cell counts per sample came from amplifying reference gene primers. Only in-frame clones appear in the TCRdb table, and some are missing; sequencing was by immunoSEQ multiplex PCR. The V and J calls and the clone size are those of that table, but D and trimming were determined from the DNA. The table records 270,000 or so clones, about 89% of them present only once.

Sequencing was carried out using peripheral blood. The clonotype originates from a man aged 35-49 years with active or convalescent COVID-19. The rearrangement joins TRBV25-1 to TRBJ1-2, with 11 bases lining up with TRBD1. This chain's CDR3 is CASSEDRGLRGYTF. In DNA, the CDR3 is TGTGCCAGCAGTGAGGACAGGGGGCTACGCGGCTACACCTTC.